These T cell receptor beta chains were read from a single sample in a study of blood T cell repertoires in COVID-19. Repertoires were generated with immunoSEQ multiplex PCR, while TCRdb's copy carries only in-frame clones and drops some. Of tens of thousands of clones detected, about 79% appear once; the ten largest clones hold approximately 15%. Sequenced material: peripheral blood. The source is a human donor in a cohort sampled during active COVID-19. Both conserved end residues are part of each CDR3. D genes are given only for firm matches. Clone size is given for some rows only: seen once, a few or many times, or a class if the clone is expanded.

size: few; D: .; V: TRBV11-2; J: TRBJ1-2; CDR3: CASSLAGRGNYGYTF; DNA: TGTGCCAGCAGCTTAGCTGGTAGGGGTAACTATGGCTACACCTTC
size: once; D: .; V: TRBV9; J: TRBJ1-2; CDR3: CASSVDGAGANGYTF; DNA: TGTGCCAGCAGCGTAGATGGGGCAGGGGCAAATGGCTACACCTTC
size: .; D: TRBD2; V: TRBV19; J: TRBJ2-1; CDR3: CASSPRTSGIYNEQFF; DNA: TGTGCCAGTAGTCCCCGGACTAGCGGAATCTACAATGAGCAGTTCTTC
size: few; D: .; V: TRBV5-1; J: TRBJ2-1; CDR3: CASSLTLQGFTGNEQFF; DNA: TGCGCCAGCAGCTTGACCCTTCAGGGTTTCACTGGGAATGAGCAGTTCTTC
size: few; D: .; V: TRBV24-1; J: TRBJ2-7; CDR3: CATSGEEDEQYF; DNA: TGTGCCACCAGTGGTGAGGAGGACGAGCAGTACTTC
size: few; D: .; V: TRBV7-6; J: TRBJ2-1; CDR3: CASSHDGTPLNGQFF; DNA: TGTGCCAGCAGCCACGACGGGACTCCCCTCAACGGGCAGTTCTTC
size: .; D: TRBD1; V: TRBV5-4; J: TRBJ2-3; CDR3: CASSYPGQGPDTQYF; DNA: TGTGCCAGCAGTTACCCGGGACAGGGGCCAGATACGCAGTATTTT
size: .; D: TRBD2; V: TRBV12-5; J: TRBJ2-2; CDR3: CASGIQPTSDTGELFF; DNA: TGTGCTAGTGGGATACAACCGACTAGCGACACCGGGGAGCTGTTTTTT
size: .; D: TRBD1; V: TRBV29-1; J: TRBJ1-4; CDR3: CSVSGGWGEKLFF; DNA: TGCAGCGTTTCAGGGGGCTGGGGTGAAAAACTGTTTTTT
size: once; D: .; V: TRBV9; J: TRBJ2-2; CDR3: CASSADSFGELFF; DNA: TGTGCCAGCAGCGCGGACAGCTTCGGGGAGCTGTTTTTT
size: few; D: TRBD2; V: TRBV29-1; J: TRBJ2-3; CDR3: CSGWTSGGPYSSTDTQYF; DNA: TGCAGCGGCTGGACTAGCGGGGGCCCCTACTCTAGCACAGATACGCAGTATTTT
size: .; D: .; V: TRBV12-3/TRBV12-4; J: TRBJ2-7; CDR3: CASSLEGYEQYF; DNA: TGTGCCAGCAGTTTAGAGGGGTACGAGCAGTACTTC
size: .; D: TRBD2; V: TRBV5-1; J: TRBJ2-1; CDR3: CASSFTPGLAFNEQFF; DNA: TGCGCCAGCAGCTTTACCCCGGGACTAGCATTCAATGAGCAGTTCTTC
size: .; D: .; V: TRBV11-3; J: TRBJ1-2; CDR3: CASSLEGRMGNYGYTF; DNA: TGTGCCAGCAGCTTAGAGGGCAGGATGGGTAACTATGGCTACACCTTC
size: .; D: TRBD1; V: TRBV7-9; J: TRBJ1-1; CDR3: CASSGEGQANTEAFF; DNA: TGTGCCAGCAGCGGAGAGGGACAGGCAAACACTGAAGCTTTCTTT
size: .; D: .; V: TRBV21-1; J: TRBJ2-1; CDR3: CARPGRAMNNEQFF; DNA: TGTGCCAGGCCGGGGAGGGCGATGAACAATGAGCAGTTCTTC
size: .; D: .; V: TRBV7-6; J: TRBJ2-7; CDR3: CASSLFSSGYEQYF; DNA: TGTGCCAGCAGCTTATTCTCCTCGGGGTACGAGCAGTACTTC
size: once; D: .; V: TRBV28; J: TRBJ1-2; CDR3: CASSSQGNYGYTF; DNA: TGTGCCAGCAGTTCCCAGGGAAACTATGGCTACACCTTC
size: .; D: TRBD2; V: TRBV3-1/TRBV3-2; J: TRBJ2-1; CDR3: CASSQRGLGWNEQFF; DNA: TGTGCCAGCAGCCAAAGGGGACTAGGGTGGAATGAGCAGTTCTTC
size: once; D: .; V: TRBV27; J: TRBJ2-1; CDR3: CAVRTGLLTSSYNEQFF; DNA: TGTGCCGTACGTACGGGACTCCTGACTAGCTCCTACAATGAGCAGTTCTTC
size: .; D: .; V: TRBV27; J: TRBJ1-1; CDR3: CASALRGRGTEAFF; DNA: TGTGCCAGCGCATTGAGAGGGAGGGGAACTGAAGCTTTCTTT
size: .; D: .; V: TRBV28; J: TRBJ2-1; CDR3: CASESGQSYNEQFF; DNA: TGTGCCAGCGAATCAGGGCAATCCTACAATGAGCAGTTCTTC
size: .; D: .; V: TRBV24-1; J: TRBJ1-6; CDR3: CATLKWAKWGLYSPLHF; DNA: TGTGCCACACTAAAATGGGCAAAATGGGGGCTGTATTCACCCCTCCACTTT
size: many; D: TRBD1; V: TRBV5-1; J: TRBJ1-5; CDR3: CASSRTGGSNQPQHF; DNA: TGCGCCAGCAGCCGGACAGGGGGTAGCAATCAGCCCCAGCATTTT
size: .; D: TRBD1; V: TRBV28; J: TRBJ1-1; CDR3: CASSVHRGMNTEAFF; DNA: TGTGCCAGCAGTGTTCACAGGGGCATGAACACTGAAGCTTTCTTT
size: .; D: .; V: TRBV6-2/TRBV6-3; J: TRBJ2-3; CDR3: CASSYSGSGDTQYF; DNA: TGTGCCAGCAGTTACTCTGGCAGCGGAGATACGCAGTATTTT
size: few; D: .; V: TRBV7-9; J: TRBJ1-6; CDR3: CASSNGQYNSPLHF; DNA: TGTGCCAGCAGCAACGGACAGTATAATTCACCCCTCCACTTT
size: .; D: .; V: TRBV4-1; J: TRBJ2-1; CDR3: CASSQPIMREQFF; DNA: TGCGCCAGCAGCCAACCTATAATGCGTGAGCAGTTCTTC
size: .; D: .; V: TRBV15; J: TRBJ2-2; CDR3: CATSRYRPGELFF; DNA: TGTGCCACCAGCAGGTACAGGCCCGGGGAGCTGTTTTTT
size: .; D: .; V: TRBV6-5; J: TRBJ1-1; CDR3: CASSYSSLPLNTEAFF; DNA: TGTGCCAGCAGTTACTCGTCCCTCCCGTTGAACACTGAAGCTTTCTTT
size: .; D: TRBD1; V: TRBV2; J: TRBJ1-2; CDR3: CASSGTWDSNLNSYGYTF; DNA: TGTGCCAGCAGTGGCACATGGGACAGCAACTTAAATAGCTATGGCTACACCTTC
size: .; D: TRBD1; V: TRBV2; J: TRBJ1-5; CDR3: CASTGDRGLAQHF; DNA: TGTGCCAGCACTGGGGACAGGGGGCTAGCCCAGCATTTT
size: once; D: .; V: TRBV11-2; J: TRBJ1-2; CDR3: CASSLGQSRSYGYTF; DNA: TGTGCCAGCAGCTTAGGACAGTCGCGGAGCTATGGCTACACCTTC
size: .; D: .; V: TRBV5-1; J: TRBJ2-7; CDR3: CASKAEPDSYEQYF; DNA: TGCGCCAGCAAAGCAGAACCAGACAGCTACGAGCAGTACTTC
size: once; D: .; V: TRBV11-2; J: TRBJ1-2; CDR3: CASSLGPGNYGYTF; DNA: TGTGCCAGCAGCTTAGGCCCGGGTAACTATGGCTACACCTTC
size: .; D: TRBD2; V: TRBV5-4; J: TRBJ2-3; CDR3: CASSLTSGGADTQYF; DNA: TGTGCCAGCAGCCTAACTAGCGGGGGGGCGGATACGCAGTATTTT
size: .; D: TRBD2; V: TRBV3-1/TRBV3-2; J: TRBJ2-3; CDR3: CASSHLAGGSTDTQYF; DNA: TGTGCCAGCAGCCATCTTGCGGGGGGCTCCACAGATACGCAGTATTTT
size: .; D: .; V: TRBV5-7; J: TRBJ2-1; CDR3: CASSYRQDNEQFF; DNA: TGTGCCAGCAGCTATAGACAGGACAATGAGCAGTTCTTC
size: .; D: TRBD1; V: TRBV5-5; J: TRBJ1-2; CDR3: CASSRDSKNDYTF; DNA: TGTGCCAGCAGCCGGGACAGTAAGAATGACTACACCTTC
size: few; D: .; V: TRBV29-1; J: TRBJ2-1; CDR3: CSVGETPAYNEQFF; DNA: TGCAGCGTTGGGGAGACTCCTGCCTACAATGAGCAGTTCTTC
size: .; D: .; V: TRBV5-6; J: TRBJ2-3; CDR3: CASSPSGWSRDTQYF; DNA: TGTGCCAGCAGCCCGAGTGGATGGAGTAGGGATACGCAGTATTTT
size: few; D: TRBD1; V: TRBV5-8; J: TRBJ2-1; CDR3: CASRFLVRQGGPDGFF; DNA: TGTGCCAGCAGGTTTCTAGTGCGACAGGGGGGGCCTGATGGGTTCTTC
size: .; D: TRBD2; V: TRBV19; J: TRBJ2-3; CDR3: CASSGRTSGSSRGYTQYF; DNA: TGTGCCAGTAGTGGACGGACTAGCGGGAGTTCTCGCGGATATACGCAGTATTTT
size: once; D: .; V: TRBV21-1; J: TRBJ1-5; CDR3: CASSKGGEYSNQPQHF; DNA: TGTGCCAGCAGCAAAGGGGGGGAATATAGCAATCAGCCCCAGCATTTT
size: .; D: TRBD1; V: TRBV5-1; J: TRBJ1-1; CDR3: CASSLGQGGNTEAFF; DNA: TGCGCCAGCAGCTTAGGACAGGGGGGGAACACTGAAGCTTTCTTT
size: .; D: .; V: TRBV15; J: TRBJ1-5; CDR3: CATSSTHLKGIDSNQPQHF; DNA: TGTGCCACCAGCTCTACGCATTTGAAGGGGATTGATAGCAATCAGCCCCAGCATTTT
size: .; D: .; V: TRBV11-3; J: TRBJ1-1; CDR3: CASSLEWSSAEAFF; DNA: TGTGCCAGCAGCTTAGAGTGGAGCAGCGCTGAAGCTTTCTTT
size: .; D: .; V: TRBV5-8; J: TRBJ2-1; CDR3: CASSHPGLGQFF; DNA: TGTGCCAGCAGCCATCCAGGGCTAGGGCAGTTCTTC